These 29 T cell receptor beta chains were all obtained from the same sample, sequenced in a study of T cells in localized non-small cell lung cancer. Produced via immunoSEQ multiplex PCR; TCRdb's table is partial and in-frame only. Of 28,000 or so clones listed, about 84% are singletons. The source was peripheral blood, collected before any cancer treatment. Receptor source: a man between 40 and 70 years old with stage III squamous cell lung carcinoma.

This clone occurred once. The chain links TRBV27 to TRBJ2-3; 11 bases match TRBD2. Germline CDR1 is MNHEY and CDR2 is SMNVEV (reference sequence). Losses at the gene ends were 6 bases for V and 3 bases for J; bases not matched to a gene: 14. The CDR3 covers 18 residues. The CDR3: CASRTFLAGGRGTDTQYF. CDR3 DNA sequence: TGTGCCAGCAGGACTTTCCTAGCGGGGGGCCGAGGGACAGATACGCAGTATTTT.

This rearrangement joins TRBV19 to TRBJ2-1; 7 bases are shared with TRBD2. CDR3 length equals 17 residues. Germline CDR1 reads LNHDA; CDR2 reads SQIVND (reference sequence). V shed 6 bases, J shed 1 base, and the junction held 12 bases outside the gene matches. CDR3 amino acids: CASSMVRTSQSYNEQFF. In DNA, the CDR3 is TGTGCCAGTAGCATGGTTCGGACTAGTCAATCCTACAATGAGCAGTTCTTC.

This clone turned up a few times. The chain joins TRBV30 to TRBJ1-5, with 10 bases aligning to TRBD1. The CDR3 length is 16 residues. The V gene end was trimmed by 2 bases and the J gene end by 4 bases; junction bases not matched to a gene: 8. CDR1 is GTSNPN, CDR2 SVGIG, per germline (reference sequence). Here the CDR3 reads CAWSTGTGVGNQPQHF. CDR3 in DNA: TGTGCCTGGAGTACCGGGACAGGGGTGGGGAATCAGCCCCAGCATTTT.

This chain connects TRBV28 to TRBJ2-2; perhaps TRBD1 as D (6 bases). The CDR3 totals 20 residues. Trimming removed 3 bases from V and 3 bases from J, with 26 bases in between. Germline V gives CDR1 MDHEN, CDR2 SYDVKM. The CDR3 coding sequence is TGTGCCAGCAGTTTGATGGGGGCCACCCCAGGGACGTACGACACCGGGGAGCTGTTTTTT. Translated, it gives CASSLMGATPGTYDTGELFF.

The chain is built from TRBV5-5 and TRBJ1-1, with D perhaps TRBD1 (5 bases). In germline, CDR1 is SGHKS, CDR2 YYEKEE (reference sequence). This CDR3 contains 13 residues. Trimming shortened V by 0 bases and J by 4 bases, and 7 bases separated the two germline ends. The CDR3 is CASSLGGSTEAFF. In nucleotides, the CDR3 is TGTGCCAGCAGCTTGGGGGGGTCCACTGAAGCTTTCTTT.

The J gene is TRBJ2-7, the V gene TRBV6-6, with D tentatively TRBD1 (5 bases). The CDR3 is made up of 14 amino acids. Germline assignment: CDR1 MNHNY and CDR2 SVGAGI (reference sequence). V lost 2 bases, J lost 0 bases, and 8 bases lay in between. The CDR3 here is CASSYKDTSYEQYV. The CDR3 DNA reads as TGTGCCAGCAGTTACAAGGACACCTCCTACGAGCAGTACGTC.

The chain has TRBV11-1 and TRBJ1-1, with 7 nucleotides matching TRBD1. This CDR3 comprises 14 residues. Germline lookup yields CDR1 SGHAT and CDR2 FQDESV (reference sequence). V shed 6 bases, J shed 4 bases, and the junction held 8 bases outside the gene matches. The CDR3 DNA reads TGTGCCAGCAGGCGACAGGGATCGGTCACTGAAGCTTTCTTT. This translates into CASRRQGSVTEAFF.

V gene TRBV6-5 combines with J gene TRBJ2-5, with D perhaps TRBD1 (6 bases). Germline V gene sequence: CDR1 MNHEY, CDR2 SVGAGI. V dropped 9 bases and J dropped 1 base, with 9 bases sitting between them. CDR3 length: 12 residues. This CDR3 is CASRTAQETQYF. DNA for the CDR3: TGTGCCAGTAGGACAGCCCAAGAGACCCAGTACTTC.

The chain couples TRBV6-5 to TRBJ1-5; no clear D gene. Trimming pared 5 bases from V and 6 bases from J, leaving 11 bases between. The length of the CDR3 is 13 residues. Looked up from germline, CDR1 is MNHEY and CDR2 is SVGAGI. The CDR3 DNA reads as TGTGCCAGCAGTCTCGACCGGGGTCAGCCCCAGCATTTT. Its translation: CASSLDRGQPQHF.

This clone was found once. The chain uses TRBV19 and TRBJ1-1; D call uncertain. V gave up 1 base and J gave up 12 bases, with 12 bases separating them. In germline, CDR1 is LNHDA, CDR2 SQIVND (reference sequence). This CDR3 region has 12 residues. CDR3 nucleotides: TGTGCCAGTAGTATAGCCTCAGGTGTGACTTTCTTT. It yields the protein CASSIASGVTFF.

This clone occurred once. The chain combines TRBV19 with TRBJ2-7; no clear D. The ends were cut back, 5 bases at V and 3 bases at J, with 8 bases in the middle. Germline V gene sequence: CDR1 LNHDA, CDR2 SQIVND (reference sequence). This CDR3 contains 12 residues. The CDR3 DNA reads as TGTGCCAGTAGTGTATTCGGCTACGAGCAGTACTTC. As protein: CASSVFGYEQYF.

This clone has a single count. The chain employs TRBV7-2 and TRBJ2-5; TRBD1 agrees at 9 bases. The V segment lost 3 bases and the J segment 5 bases; nucleotides outside the gene matches: 10. Germline lookup yields CDR1 SGHTA and CDR2 FQGNSA. The CDR3 has 16 residues. The chain's CDR3 is CASSLGQGRSRETQYF. The CDR3 coding sequence is TGTGCCAGCAGCTTGGGACAGGGAAGGTCGCGGGAGACCCAGTACTTC.

The rearrangement uses TRBV28 and TRBJ1-5, with D tentatively TRBD1 (6 bases). The ends were cut back, 6 bases at V and 7 bases at J, with 13 bases in the middle. Germline V gene sequence: CDR1 MDHEN, CDR2 SYDVKM. This CDR3 spans 13 amino acids. This chain's CDR3 is CASRGQVGQPQHF. CDR3 nucleotide sequence: TGTGCCAGCAGGGGACAAGTTGGGCAGCCCCAGCATTTT.

The rearrangement uses TRBV6-1 and TRBJ2-2; D not certain. CDR1 is MNHNS and CDR2 is SASEGT in the germline V gene. This CDR3 is 14 amino acids long. The V end was cut by 7 bases, the J end by 1 base, with 10 bases between. Written as DNA, the CDR3 is TGTGCCAGCAAGAGGCGGAGGAACACCGGGGAGCTGTTTTTT. Encoded protein: CASKRRRNTGELFF.

V is TRBV25-1 and J is TRBJ2-5, with a possible D match to TRBD2 (5 bases). Trimming pared 0 bases from V and 5 bases from J, leaving 16 bases between. The germline gives CDR1 MGHDK, CDR2 SYGVNS. The CDR3 is made up of 16 amino acids. In DNA form, the CDR3 reads TGTGCCAGCAGTGAATATAGCGTTGGCCCCCGGGAGACCCAGTACTTC. Protein sequence: CASSEYSVGPRETQYF.

The V gene is TRBV30, the J gene TRBJ2-7, with no clear D. V lost 3 bases to trimming and J lost 6 bases, with 9 bases between them. The CDR3 is made up of 11 amino acids. CDR1 is GTSNPN, CDR2 SVGIG, per germline (reference sequence). The CDR3 spells CAWRAISEQYF. The CDR3 bases are TGTGCCTGGAGAGCTATCAGCGAGCAGTACTTC.

This chain uses TRBV4-1 with TRBJ1-6; D uncertain. Trimming stripped 2 bases from V and 4 bases from J, with 18 bases between. The CDR3 spans 18 residues. Germline assignment: CDR1 MGHRA and CDR2 YSYEKL. CDR3: CASSQLVIPRFYNSPLHF. As DNA, the CDR3 is TGCGCCAGCAGCCAACTGGTGATTCCCAGGTTTTATAATTCACCCCTCCACTTT.

This clone was detected a few times. The rearrangement links TRBV2 to TRBJ2-6; D is perhaps TRBD2 (5 bases). V was pared by 4 bases and J by 0 bases, with 7 bases between. Per the germline V gene, CDR1 is SNHLY and CDR2 is FYNNEI. The CDR3 loop spans 15 amino acids. CDR3 DNA: TGTGCCAGCAGTGGAGGGATCTCTGGGGCCAACGTCCTGACTTTC. Translation gives CASSGGISGANVLTF.

The chain employs TRBV19 and TRBJ2-7, with TRBD2 matching 12 bases. The germline CDR1 and CDR2 sequences are LNHDA and SQIVND (reference sequence). This CDR3 is built from 14 residues. The junction had 2 bases not matched to a gene; V was cut back by 6 bases and J by 2 bases. The CDR3 bases are TGTGCCAGTAGATGGACTAGCGGGACCTACGAGCAGTACTTC. Its protein is CASRWTSGTYEQYF.

The CDR3 DNA reads as TGTGCCAGCAGAACTTGGGAACAGCGTAACTATGGCTACACCTTC. Protein: CASRTWEQRNYGYTF. The chain links TRBV6-6 to TRBJ1-2, with D unresolved. This CDR3 is 15 amino acids long. V was trimmed by 6 bases and J by 1 base, leaving 15 bases between them. In germline, CDR1 is MNHNY, CDR2 SVGAGI (reference sequence).

V and J are TRBV11-1 and TRBJ1-1, with 8 bases aligning to TRBD1. The germline V gene encodes CDR1 SGHAT and CDR2 FQDESV (reference sequence). J was trimmed by 4 bases and V by 5 bases; bases with no gene match: 6. This CDR3 is 14 amino acids long. CDR3 in DNA: TGTGCCAGCAGCGACAGGGGTGGGATCACTGAAGCTTTCTTT. It encodes CASSDRGGITEAFF.

This rearrangement joins TRBV6-5 to TRBJ2-7; 8 bases line up with TRBD2. CDR1 and CDR2 (germline): MNHEY, SVGAGI. The CDR3 contains 13 residues. After removal of 7 bases from V and 6 bases from J, the junction contained 8 bases not matched to a gene. In nucleotides, the CDR3 is TGTGCCAGCATCCCCGCGGGGGGTCCCGAGCAGTACTTC. It translates to CASIPAGGPEQYF.

Here the CDR3 reads CASADRGITGTIYF. The CDR3 nucleotides are TGTGCCAGCGCCGACAGAGGGATCACAGGCACCATATATTTT. V usage is TRBV19 and J usage is TRBJ1-3; possibly TRBD1 for D (5 bases). Trimming removed 9 bases from V and 9 bases from J, with 21 bases in between. Per the germline V gene, CDR1 is LNHDA and CDR2 is SQIVND (reference sequence). CDR3 size: 14 residues.

This chain uses TRBV9 with TRBJ2-1; D may be TRBD1 (6 bases). Trimming pared 2 bases from V and 4 bases from J, leaving 16 bases between. Germline lookup yields CDR1 SGDLS and CDR2 YYNGEE. The CDR3 covers 16 residues. CDR3 protein: CASSVDQGIPYNEQFF. The DNA for the CDR3 is TGTGCCAGCAGCGTCGACCAGGGGATCCCGTACAATGAGCAGTTCTTC.

DNA of the CDR3: TGCGCCAGCAGCCAAGGTTTAGCCGTGAACACTGAAGCTTTCTTT. Its protein product is CASSQGLAVNTEAFF. The rearrangement links TRBV4-1 to TRBJ1-1; D not certain. There are 15 residues in the CDR3. The V end was cut by 1 base, the J end by 0 bases, with 9 bases between. Germline loops: CDR1 MGHRA, CDR2 YSYEKL.

This chain links TRBV7-6 with TRBJ1-2; D is perhaps TRBD1 (5 bases). Germline V CDR1 and CDR2: SGHVS, FNYEAQ. The CDR3 totals 16 residues. V shed 3 bases and J shed 5 bases, with 19 bases lying between them. The DNA for the CDR3 is TGTGCCAGCAGCTTGGGACTCCCGGAAATAGGATATGGCTACACCTTC. It is translated as CASSLGLPEIGYGYTF.

A word on this clone: Other DNA variants within this sample encode the same CDR3. V is TRBV5-4 and J is TRBJ1-1, with D tentatively TRBD1 (6 bases). In germline, CDR1 is SGHNT, CDR2 YYREEE (reference sequence). This CDR3 has 13 residues. Trimming stripped 4 bases from V and 7 bases from J, with 14 bases between. The CDR3 DNA sequence: TGTGCCAGCAGCCCGTTATCAGGGGTTGAAGCTTTCTTT. This codes for CASSPLSGVEAFF.

V and J are TRBV6-5 and TRBJ1-6, with D unclear. This CDR3 contains 14 residues. V dropped 5 bases and J dropped 9 bases, with 14 bases sitting between them. The germline V gene encodes CDR1 MNHEY and CDR2 SVGAGI. The CDR3, as DNA: TGTGCCAGCAGTGACCGGGCCCAAGCTTCACCCCTCCACTTT. This codes for CASSDRAQASPLHF.

The rearrangement uses TRBV7-9 and TRBJ2-1; possibly TRBD1 for D (5 bases). V was clipped by 3 bases and J by 9 bases, with 9 bases between them. CDR1 is SEHNR and CDR2 is FQNEAQ in the germline V gene (reference sequence). CDR3 length: 12 amino acids. The CDR3 loop reads CASSFGAPEQFF. The CDR3, as DNA: TGTGCCAGCAGCTTTGGGGCTCCTGAGCAGTTCTTC.